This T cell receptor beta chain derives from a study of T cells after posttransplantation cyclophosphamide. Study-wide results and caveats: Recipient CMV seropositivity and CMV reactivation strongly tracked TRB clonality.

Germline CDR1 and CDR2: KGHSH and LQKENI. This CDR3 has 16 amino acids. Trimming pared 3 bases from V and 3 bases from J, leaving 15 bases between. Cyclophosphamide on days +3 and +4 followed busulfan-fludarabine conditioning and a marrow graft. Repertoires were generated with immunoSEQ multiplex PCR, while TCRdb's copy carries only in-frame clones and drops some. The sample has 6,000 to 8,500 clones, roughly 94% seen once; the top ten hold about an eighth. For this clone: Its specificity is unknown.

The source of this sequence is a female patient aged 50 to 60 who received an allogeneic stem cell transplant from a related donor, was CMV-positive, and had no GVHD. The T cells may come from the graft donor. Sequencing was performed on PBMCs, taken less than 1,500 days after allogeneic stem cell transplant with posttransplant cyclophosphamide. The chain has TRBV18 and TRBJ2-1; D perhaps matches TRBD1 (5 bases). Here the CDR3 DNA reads TGTGCCAGCTCACCCCCTTCTAGGACAAACTACAATGAGCAGTTCTTC. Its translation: CASSPPSRTNYNEQFF.